This TCR beta chain was sequenced during a study of PD-L1 blockade in urothelial cancer. About the study: Blood underwent analysis 3 weeks (second dose) and 6 weeks after treatment began. T cell content in blood samples showed a median of 141,255.

The method was immunoSEQ multiplex PCR; TCRdb's version includes in-frame clones alone and lacks a portion of them. The repertoire holds approximately 110,000 clones, with 75% to 95% as singletons. The germline gives CDR1 SGHVS, CDR2 FQNEAQ. V dropped 11 bases and J dropped 2; count of bases not matched to a gene: 8. The CDR3 covers 13 residues. Specified time point: peripheral blood 6 weeks after treatment start. Sequencing used PBMCs, obtained around atezolizumab (anti-PD-L1) treatment. This sequence joins TRBV7-8 and TRBJ2-7; the match to TRBD2 covers 8 bases. The sequence derives from a man between 60 and 75 years old with urothelial cancer. This chain's CDR3 is CAGGRPPTYEQYF. Written as DNA, the CDR3 is TGTGCCGGCGGGAGGCCCCCAACCTACGAGCAGTACTTC.